A single sample gave rise to the 17 T cell receptor beta chains below, sequenced in a study of T-cell memory formation after mild COVID-19. TCRdb processed the 5' RACE reads anew with MiXCR; each CDR3 protein has one entry. Of fewer than 650,000 distinct CDR3 sequences listed, roughly 21% are singletons. The sequenced sample consisted of PBMCs or a T cell subset sorted from them (not recorded which). The receptors were gathered from an adult woman who had mild COVID-19 (a few samples of this study predate the infection). Cell type and time point are not known.

The rearrangement uses TRBV2 and TRBJ2-5; 7 positions agree with TRBD2. Looked up from germline, CDR1 is SNHLY and CDR2 is FYNNEI. This CDR3 spans 16 amino acids. V was clipped by 3 bases and J by 3 bases; unmatched bases: 10. CDR3 protein: CASSEGRASGKETQYF. The DNA of the CDR3 is TGTGCCAGCAGTGAGGGTCGGGCTAGCGGAAAAGAGACCCAGTACTTC.

This clonotype was counted at least ten times. The J gene is TRBJ1-1, the V gene TRBV27; tentative D call: TRBD1 (5 bases). Germline CDR1 and CDR2: MNHEY and SMNVEV (reference sequence). Trimming shortened V by 0 bases and J by 0 bases, and 8 bases separated the two germline ends. The CDR3 covers 15 residues. CDR3 bases: TGTGCCAGCAGTTTATCGGGGGGAATGAACACTGAAGCTTTCTTT. Amino acid sequence: CASSLSGGMNTEAFF.

The gene calls are TRBV7-9 and TRBJ2-3; D gene ambiguous. The CDR3 runs 12 residues. V lost 8 bases to trimming and J lost 2 bases, with 8 bases between them. Germline V gene lookup returns CDR1 SEHNR and CDR2 FQNEAQ (reference sequence). The CDR3 DNA reads as TGTGCCAGCCTAGGAAACACAGATACGCAGTATTTT. It translates to CASLGNTDTQYF.

This CDR3 reads CASSTRTGEYGYTF. The DNA of the CDR3 is TGTGCCAGCAGCACCCGGACAGGGGAGTATGGCTACACCTTC. The V gene is TRBV7-9, the J gene TRBJ1-2; TRBD1 agrees at 9 bases. Trimming at V came to 5 bases and at J to 5 bases, leaving 6 bases not matched to a gene. Germline V lookup: CDR1 SEHNR, CDR2 FQNEAQ (reference sequence). There are 14 residues in the CDR3.

The chain carries TRBV29-1 and TRBJ1-1; perhaps TRBD1 as D (5 bases). Trimming pared 5 bases from V and 5 bases from J, leaving 15 bases between. This CDR3 spans 13 amino acids. The germline gives CDR1 SQVTM, CDR2 ANQGSEA. The CDR3 DNA follows: TGCAGCGTTCTTGAACCAGGGCGGACTGAAGCTTTCTTT. Its protein is CSVLEPGRTEAFF. The full variable domain, completed using reference TRBV29-1 and TRBJ1-1, is SAVISQKPSRDICQRGTSLTIQCQVDSQVTMMFWYRQQPGQSLTLIATANQGSEATYESGFVIDKFPISRPNLTFSTLTVSNMSPEDSSIYLCSVLEPGRTEAFFGQGTRLTVV.

The V gene is TRBV19, the J gene TRBJ2-2; 7 bases match TRBD2. The V segment lost 3 bases and the J segment 4 bases; nucleotides outside the gene matches: 5. This CDR3 is 15 amino acids long. Germline V CDR1 and CDR2: LNHDA, SQIVND (reference sequence). Written as DNA, the CDR3 is TGTGCCAGTAGTATGGGAGGGAGCGGCACCGGGGAGCTGTTTTTT. Protein: CASSMGGSGTGELFF.

The chain uses TRBV6-1 and TRBJ1-5; tentatively, D is TRBD1 (5 bases). This CDR3 is built from 16 residues. Germline assignment: CDR1 MNHNS and CDR2 SASEGT. The V end was cut by 5 bases, the J end by 0 bases, with 14 bases between. DNA of the CDR3: TGTGCCAGCAGTCACCGAAGACAGAATAGCAATCAGCCCCAGCATTTT. This gives the protein CASSHRRQNSNQPQHF.

The chain joins TRBV7-8 to TRBJ2-4; D possibly matches TRBD1 or TRBD2 (6 bases each). Germline CDR1 SGHVS, CDR2 FQNEAQ. This CDR3 comprises 15 residues. The V and J ends lost 4 bases and 6 bases respectively, with 16 bases between them. The CDR3 region is CASSSLQGAGNIQYF. CDR3 coding DNA: TGTGCCAGCAGCTCCCTACAGGGAGCGGGAAACATTCAGTACTTC.

This clonotype was seen more than once but under ten times. The CDR3 coding sequence is TGTGCCAGCAGCGGAGGTCACCAAGAGACCCAGTACTTC. Protein: CASSGGHQETQYF. The chain combines TRBV5-8 with TRBJ2-5; TRBD2 might be the D (5 bases). The CDR3 length is 13 residues. Germline-derived CDR1 and CDR2 are SGHTS and YDEGEE. The V end was cut by 4 bases, the J end by 0 bases, with 7 bases between. Full variable domain (missing parts from reference TRBV5-8 and TRBJ2-5): EAGVTQSPTHLIKTRGQQATLRCSPISGHTSVYWYQQALGLGLQFLLWYDEGEERNRGNFPPRFSGRQFPNYSSELNVNALELEDSALYLCASSGGHQETQYFGPGTRLLVL.

The chain joins TRBV12-3 or TRBV12-4 to TRBJ2-7; 12 positions agree with TRBD2. This CDR3 contains 17 residues. After removal of 1 base from V and 2 bases from J, the junction contained 6 bases not matched to a gene. The CDR3 loop is CASSLGLAGVKTYEQYF. CDR3 in DNA: TGTGCCAGCAGTTTAGGACTAGCGGGGGTAAAAACCTACGAGCAGTACTTC.

The sample holds a few counts of this clonotype. The DNA of the CDR3 is TGCGCCAGCAGACCGCGGAGAACTAGCACAGATACGCAGTATTTT. Amino acids: CASRPRRTSTDTQYF. The J gene is TRBJ2-3, the V gene TRBV5-1; D is ambiguous. The CDR3 runs to 15 residues. The V gene's germline CDR1 is SGHRS and CDR2 YFSETQ. Trimming took 5 bases from V and 0 from J, leaving 13 bases between them.

The rearrangement joins TRBV20-1 to TRBJ2-1, with 12 bases matching TRBD1. V dropped 5 bases and J dropped 5; count of bases not matched to a gene: 4. The CDR3 runs 14 residues. CDR1 DFQATT and CDR2 SNEGSKA come from the germline V gene (reference sequence). The chain's CDR3 is CSAPGTGGNNEQFF. The CDR3 nucleotides are TGCAGTGCTCCTGGGACAGGGGGCAACAATGAGCAGTTCTTC.

The rearrangement uses TRBV6-5 and TRBJ1-2; D gene uncertain. In germline, CDR1 is MNHEY, CDR2 SVGAGI. V shed 6 bases and J shed 4 bases, with 12 bases lying between them. The CDR3 extends over 13 amino acids. CDR3 residues: CASRIPEAYGYTF. For the CDR3, the DNA is TGTGCCAGCAGGATTCCCGAAGCCTATGGCTACACCTTC.

There are many counts of this clonotype. The genes are TRBV20-1 and TRBJ2-1, with D maybe TRBD2 (6 bases). This CDR3 spans 14 amino acids. Germline V lookup: CDR1 DFQATT, CDR2 SNEGSKA (reference sequence). V was shortened by 6 bases and J by 0 bases, with 12 bases between the two germline ends. Here the CDR3 reads CSAPRGSSYNEQFF. The DNA for the CDR3 is TGCAGTGCCCCCCGGGGGAGCTCCTACAATGAGCAGTTCTTC.

This clonotype was counted ten times or more. The rearrangement uses TRBV7-2 and TRBJ1-1; 8 nucleotides agree with TRBD1. The CDR3 has 15 amino acids. After removal of 5 bases from V and 3 bases from J, the junction contained 8 bases not matched to a gene. The germline V gene has CDR1 SGHTA and CDR2 FQGNSA. CDR3 sequence: CASSLTGVADTEAFF. The CDR3, as DNA: TGTGCCAGCAGCCTGACAGGGGTGGCGGACACTGAAGCTTTCTTT.

The rearrangement links TRBV5-8 to TRBJ2-5; D remains ambiguous. Looked up from germline, CDR1 is SGHTS and CDR2 is YDEGEE. The CDR3 runs 14 residues. The germline V and J ends were trimmed by 0 bases and 3 bases, with 9 bases remaining between them. The CDR3 DNA follows: TGTGCCAGCAGCTTGGGACCGCAGGAAGAGACCCAGTACTTC. Amino acids: CASSLGPQEETQYF.

The chain combines TRBV12-3 or TRBV12-4 with TRBJ1-5; D not certain. V lost 3 bases and J lost 1, with 16 bases in between. This CDR3 is 17 amino acids long. CDR3 loop: CASSFIRGILSNQPQHF. The CDR3 bases are TGTGCCAGCAGTTTCATCCGGGGTATATTGAGCAATCAGCCCCAGCATTTT.